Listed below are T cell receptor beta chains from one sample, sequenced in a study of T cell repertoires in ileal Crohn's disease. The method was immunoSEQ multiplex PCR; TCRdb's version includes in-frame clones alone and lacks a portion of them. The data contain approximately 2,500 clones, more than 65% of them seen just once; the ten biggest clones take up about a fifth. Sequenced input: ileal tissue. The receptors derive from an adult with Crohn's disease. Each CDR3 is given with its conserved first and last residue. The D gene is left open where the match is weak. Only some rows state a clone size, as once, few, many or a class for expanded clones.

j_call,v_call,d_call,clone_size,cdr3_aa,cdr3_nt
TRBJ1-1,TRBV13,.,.,CASSLAGEGNTEAFF,TGTGCCAGCAGCTTAGCAGGGGAGGGGAACACTGAAGCTTTCTTT
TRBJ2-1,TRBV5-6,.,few,CASSFIESSYNEQFF,TGTGCCAGCAGCTTCATAGAGAGCTCCTACAATGAGCAGTTCTTC
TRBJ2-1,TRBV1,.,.,CTSSQDPQGNCNEQFF,TGCACCAGCAGCCAAGATCCCCAGGGGAATTGCAATGAGCAGTTCTTC
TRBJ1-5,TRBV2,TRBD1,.,CASSDQDRSNQPQHF,TGTGCCAGCAGTGATCAGGACAGGAGCAATCAGCCCCAGCATTTT
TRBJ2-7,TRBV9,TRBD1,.,CASSLQGGEQYF,TGTGCCAGCAGCTTACAGGGGGGTGAGCAGTACTTC
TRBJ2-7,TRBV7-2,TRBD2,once,CASSLGSGDSKYF,TGTGCCAGCAGCTTAGGGAGCGGGGACTCCAAGTACTTC
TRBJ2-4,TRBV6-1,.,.,CASSEASQYRQENIQYF,TGTGCCAGCAGTGAAGCCTCACAATACCGACAGGAAAACATTCAGTACTTC
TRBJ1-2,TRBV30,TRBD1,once,CAWDRNRGAGGYTF,TGTGCCTGGGATCGAAACAGGGGCGCCGGTGGCTACACCTTC
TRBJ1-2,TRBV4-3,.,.,CASSQAQGKGGYTF,TGCGCCAGCAGCCAAGCTCAGGGAAAGGGTGGCTACACCTTC
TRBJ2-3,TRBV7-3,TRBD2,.,CASSLSSGGLTDTQYF,TGTGCCAGCAGCTTATCTAGCGGGGGGCTTACAGATACGCAGTATTTT
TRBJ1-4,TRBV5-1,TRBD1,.,CASSLAGGYEKLFF,TGCGCCAGCAGCTTGGCAGGGGGCTATGAAAAACTGTTTTTT
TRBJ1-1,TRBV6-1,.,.,CASSEGWTRDFGEAFF,TGTGCCAGCAGTGAAGGGTGGACGAGGGATTTTGGTGAAGCTTTCTTT
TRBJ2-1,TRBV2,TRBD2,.,CASSEMAGVLQFF,TGTGCCAGCAGTGAAATGGCGGGGGTTCTCCAGTTCTTC
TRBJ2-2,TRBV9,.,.,CASSVEGVWGGTGELFF,TGTGCCAGCAGCGTAGAGGGGGTTTGGGGGGGCACCGGGGAGCTGTTTTTT
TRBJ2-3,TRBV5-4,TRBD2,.,CASRLAGGSDTQYF,TGTGCCAGCAGACTAGCGGGGGGGAGTGATACGCAGTATTTT
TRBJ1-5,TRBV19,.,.,CASRSGIYQPQHF,TGTGCCAGTAGATCCGGGATATATCAGCCCCAGCATTTT
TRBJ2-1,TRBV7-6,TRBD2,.,CASSRTSGAYKGNEQFF,TGTGCCAGCAGTCGGACTAGCGGGGCATATAAGGGGAATGAGCAGTTCTTC
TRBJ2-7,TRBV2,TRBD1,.,CASSARTGSYEQYF,TGTGCCAGCAGTGCGCGGACAGGGTCCTACGAGCAGTACTTC
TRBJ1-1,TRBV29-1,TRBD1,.,CSVEVGQKAFF,TGCAGCGTTGAAGTGGGACAGAAAGCTTTCTTT
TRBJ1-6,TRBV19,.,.,CASSILDRNSPLHF,TGTGCCAGTAGTATACTCGACAGAAATTCACCCCTCCACTTT
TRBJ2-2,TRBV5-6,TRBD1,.,CASSRTGNTGELFF,TGTGCCAGCAGCCGGACAGGGAACACCGGGGAGCTGTTTTTT
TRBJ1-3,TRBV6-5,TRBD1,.,CASYGTGGFGNTIYF,TGTGCCAGCTACGGCACAGGGGGCTTTGGAAACACCATATATTTT
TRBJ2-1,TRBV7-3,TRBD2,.,CASSLRGLAGEQFF,TGTGCCAGCAGCTTAAGGGGACTAGCGGGTGAGCAGTTCTTC
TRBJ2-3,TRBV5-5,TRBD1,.,CASSLGQGLYTDTQYF,TGTGCCAGCAGCCTTGGACAGGGATTATACACAGATACGCAGTATTTT
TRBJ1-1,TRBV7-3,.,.,CASSLSWGRGNTEAFF,TGTGCCAGCAGCTTAAGCTGGGGGCGTGGGAACACTGAAGCTTTCTTT
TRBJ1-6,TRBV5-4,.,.,CASSLAGGRDTNSPLHF,TGTGCCAGCAGCTTGGCGGGGGGGCGCGACACTAATTCACCCCTCCACTTT
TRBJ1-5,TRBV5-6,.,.,CASSYGTEYNQPQHF,TGTGCCAGCAGCTACGGCACGGAGTACAATCAGCCCCAGCATTTT
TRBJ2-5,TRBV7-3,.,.,CASAPEAGAQETQYF,TGTGCCAGCGCCCCCGAGGCAGGGGCTCAAGAGACCCAGTACTTC